This TCR beta chain is drawn from a study of OX40 agonist ivuxolimab in advanced cancers. As for this clone: What it binds is unknown.

The table came from immunoSEQ multiplex PCR; TCRdb's copy has only in-frame clones and leaves some out. The table shows approximately 50,000 clones, with 82% occurring only once. The germline V gene has CDR1 LNHDA and CDR2 SQIVND (reference sequence). V lost 8 bases and J 8 bases, leaving 18 bases between the germline ends. The CDR3 sequence is 13 residues long. Findings and limits, study-wide: Some patients who did not respond also had low normalized T-cell clonal expansion.

This sample comprised CD4+ or CD8+ T cells sorted from blood, obtained in a trial of the OX40 agonist ivuxolimab. The chain recombines TRBV19 with TRBJ1-2, with TRBD1 as a possible D gene (6 bases). This TCR came from an adult with an advanced solid tumor such as melanoma, head and neck, liver or kidney cancer. The CDR3 bases are TGTGCCAGTTCACAGGGCGGAATTGAGGGCTACACCTTC. This codes for CASSQGGIEGYTF.